The T cell receptor beta chain under discussion was sequenced for a study of T cell responses to AZD1222 COVID-19 vaccine. Study-wide points: Females outnumbered males among donors, who were mostly white British; clonal diversity was possibly underestimated. Repertoires were obtained solely post-peak T cell response.

A word on this clone: Its specificity is not known.

There are 18 residues in the CDR3. V trimming: 3 bases; J trimming: 4 bases; junction bases outside the gene matches: 15. Germline lookup yields CDR1 MGHDK and CDR2 SYGVNS. Repertoires were generated with immunoSEQ multiplex PCR, while TCRdb's copy carries only in-frame clones and drops some. The table lists 95,000 to 110,000 clones, approximately 90% of them singletons. The sequenced sample was peripheral blood, obtained 28 days after the second AZD1222 dose. The chain links TRBV25-1 to TRBJ1-1; 9 positions match TRBD1. The receptor was isolated from an adult who received the AZD1222 COVID-19 vaccine. The DNA of the CDR3 is TGTGCCAGCAGTGACCCAAAGCACAGGGGGCAGTCGGTCACTGAAGCTTTCTTT. This codes for CASSDPKHRGQSVTEAFF.